The 22 T cell receptor beta chains below were found in one sample sequenced in a study of T cell responses to AZD1222 COVID-19 vaccine. The assay was immunoSEQ multiplex PCR, and TCRdb's table has in-frame clones only and misses some. In the table there are more than 90,000 clones, 70% to 90% of which are singletons. The material was peripheral blood, obtained 28 days after the second AZD1222 dose. These receptors were taken from an adult who received the AZD1222 COVID-19 vaccine.

This sequence joins TRBV5-1 and TRBJ2-2; D gene uncertain. The V and J ends lost 2 bases and 1 base respectively, with 3 bases between them. The CDR3 is 13 amino acids. Germline V CDR1 and CDR2: SGHRS, YFSETQ. The CDR3 nucleotides are TGCGCCAGCAGCTTCGGGAACACCGGGGAGCTGTTTTTT. Translation: CASSFGNTGELFF.

The CDR3 spells CASSKAQGVYLTYGYTF. In DNA form, the CDR3 reads TGTGCCAGCAGCAAAGCCCAGGGGGTTTACCTCACCTATGGCTACACCTTC. This rearrangement joins TRBV21-1 to TRBJ1-2; the D call in the table, TRBD1, was not verified against the DNA. TRBV21-1 is listed as a pseudogene. This CDR3 is built from 17 residues.

The chain links TRBV5-1 to TRBJ1-6, with TRBD1 identical over 8 bases. Germline values: CDR1 SGHRS, CDR2 YFSETQ. V was pared by 5 bases and J by 0 bases, with 7 bases of the junction left unmatched. CDR3 length: 17 amino acids. In DNA, the CDR3 is TGCGCCAGCAGGAAGACAGGGGCGAGCTCCTATAATTCACCCCTCCACTTT. Residues: CASRKTGASSYNSPLHF.

V and J are TRBV10-1 and TRBJ2-3; D assignment may be TRBD1 or TRBD2 (6 bases each). This CDR3 has 16 amino acids. The V and J ends lost 3 bases and 3 bases respectively, with 16 bases between them. Germline CDR1 WNHNN, CDR2 SYGVQD (reference sequence). The CDR3 nucleotides read TGCGCCAGCAGTGATACAGGGACGGCGGGAACAGATACGCAGTATTTT. As protein: CASSDTGTAGTDTQYF.

The CDR3 reads CASSITAGMGGTQYF. CDR3 coding DNA: TGTGCCAGCAGTATAACAGCGGGAATGGGGGGGACCCAGTACTTC. The chain links TRBV28 to TRBJ2-5; 7 bases align to TRBD2. The germline CDR1 and CDR2 sequences are MDHEN and SYDVKM. This CDR3 spans 15 amino acids. The J segment lost 7 bases and the V segment lost 5 bases, leaving 13 bases of the junction unmatched. The variable domain in full, completed from reference TRBV28 and TRBJ2-5, reads DVKVTQSSRYLVKRTGEKVFLECVQDMDHENMFWYRQDPGLGLRLIYFSYDVKMKEKGDIPEGYSVSREKKERFSLILESASTNQTSMYLCASSITAGMGGTQYFGPGTRLLVL.

The chain carries TRBV10-3 and TRBJ1-2, with D hard to call. Germline CDR1 ENHRY, CDR2 SYGVKD. CDR3 length: 15 residues. V lost 3 bases and J lost 0, with 11 bases in between. The CDR3 DNA follows: TGTGCCATCAGTGATGCGGGGAAATCTAACTATGGCTACACCTTC. Protein product: CAISDAGKSNYGYTF.

The rearrangement joins TRBV5-1 to TRBJ2-3; 7 bases match TRBD2. This CDR3 has 15 amino acids. The ends lost 1 base at V and 0 bases at J; junction bases unmatched: 2. Germline CDR1 is SGHRS and CDR2 is YFSETQ. CDR3 residues: CASSLWGGSTDTQYF. CDR3 bases: TGCGCCAGCAGCTTGTGGGGGGGAAGCACAGATACGCAGTATTTT. The full variable domain, its missing parts supplied by reference TRBV5-1 and TRBJ2-3, is KAGVTQTPRYLIKTRGQQVTLSCSPISGHRSVSWYQQTPGQGLQFLFEYFSETQRNKGNFPGRFSGRQFSNSRSEMNVSTLELGDSALYLCASSLWGGSTDTQYFGPGTRLTVL.

The chain combines TRBV6-5 with TRBJ1-2; a possible D gene is TRBD1 (5 bases). The CDR3 sequence is 15 residues long. Trimming pared 2 bases from V and 6 bases from J, leaving 16 bases between. CDR1 is MNHEY, CDR2 SVGAGI, per germline. CDR3 amino acids: CASSYLGGGRDGYTF. The CDR3 nucleotides read TGTGCCAGCAGTTACCTGGGGGGGGGTCGAGATGGCTACACCTTC.

This clone came up once. The J gene is TRBJ2-7, the V gene TRBV2; D might be TRBD2 (6 bases). V shed 3 bases and J shed 0 bases, with 6 bases lying between them. This CDR3 region has 13 residues. CDR1 SNHLY and CDR2 FYNNEI come from the germline V gene. The CDR3 bases are TGTGCCAGCAGTGACGGGGGCTCCTACGAGCAGTACTTC. This encodes CASSDGGSYEQYF.

The genes are TRBV27 and TRBJ2-2; possibly TRBD2 for D (6 bases). The CDR3 runs to 17 residues. The V gene lost 5 bases and the J gene lost 0 bases, with 16 bases spanning the gap. Germline values: CDR1 MNHEY, CDR2 SMNVEV (reference sequence). The CDR3 is CASSPTRGGTNTGELFF. The CDR3 DNA follows: TGTGCCAGCAGTCCGACTCGGGGCGGGACGAACACCGGGGAGCTGTTTTTT.

The chain joins TRBV9 to TRBJ2-3, with TRBD1 matching 8 bases. This CDR3 has 15 residues. Germline-derived CDR1 and CDR2 are SGDLS and YYNGEE. The J segment lost 2 bases and the V segment lost 2 bases, leaving 4 bases of the junction unmatched. The CDR3 DNA sequence: TGTGCCAGCAGCGTGGGGGGACAGGTCACAGATACGCAGTATTTT. Amino acids: CASSVGGQVTDTQYF.

The chain combines TRBV6-5 with TRBJ2-5; 9 bases are a match to TRBD1. V gave up 6 bases and J gave up 5 bases; unmatched junction bases: 4. Looked up from germline, CDR1 is MNHEY and CDR2 is SVGAGI. The CDR3 extends over 13 amino acids. This CDR3 is CASRQGAGETQYF. The CDR3 DNA reads TGTGCCAGCAGACAGGGGGCCGGGGAGACCCAGTACTTC.

The chain couples TRBV5-1 to TRBJ1-2; 7 bases fit TRBD1. Germline loops: CDR1 SGHRS, CDR2 YFSETQ. The V segment lost 4 bases and the J segment 2 bases; nucleotides outside the gene matches: 2. This CDR3 is 13 amino acids long. For the CDR3, the DNA is TGCGCCAGCAGCGTGACAGGGAACTATGGCTACACCTTC. Amino acid sequence: CASSVTGNYGYTF.

This clone was observed a single time. The chain couples TRBV11-2 to TRBJ2-7, with no clear D. Germline V CDR1 and CDR2: SGHAT, FQNNGV. This CDR3 is 15 amino acids long. V gave up 1 base and J gave up 0 bases, with 10 bases separating them. CDR3 sequence reads: CASSLVRKNSYEQYF. The CDR3 DNA sequence: TGTGCCAGCAGCTTAGTACGGAAAAACTCCTACGAGCAGTACTTC.

Worth noting for this clone: A junction end diverges from the germline sequence, so it may reflect a read error. The chain links TRBV12-3 or TRBV12-4 to TRBJ2-1; D possibly corresponds to TRBD2 (6 bases). The CDR3 length is 12 residues. The CDR3 spells CASSLMSREYVF. The CDR3 DNA sequence: TGTGCCAGCAGTTTGATGTCCCGGGAGTATGTCTTC.

The chain couples TRBV7-9 to TRBJ2-2; weak D call: TRBD1 (5 bases). Deletions cut 1 base from V and 6 bases from J, with 9 bases between. The CDR3 has 14 amino acids. CDR1 is SEHNR, CDR2 FQNEAQ, per germline (reference sequence). For the CDR3, the DNA is TGTGCCAGCAGCTTAGGACAGACCCCCGGGGAGCTGTTTTTT. This gives the protein CASSLGQTPGELFF. Full variable domain (rest looked up from reference TRBV7-9 and TRBJ2-2): DTGVSQNPRHKITKRGQNVTFRCDPISEHNRLYWYRQTLGQGPEFLTYFQNEAQLEKSRLLSDRFSAERPKGSFSTLEIQRTEQGDSAMYLCASSLGQTPGELFFGEGSRLTVL.

This clone was counted only a few times. This chain uses TRBV19 with TRBJ2-7, with D unresolved. The length of the CDR3 is 13 residues. Germline CDR1 and CDR2: LNHDA and SQIVND (reference sequence). V lost 4 bases and J lost 4, with 11 bases in between. CDR3 DNA sequence: TGTGCCAGTAGTACCGTTGCTGGTTACGAGCAGTACTTC. Amino acid sequence: CASSTVAGYEQYF.

The rearrangement joins TRBV2 to TRBJ1-5; weak D call: TRBD1 (5 bases). In germline, CDR1 is SNHLY, CDR2 FYNNEI. V was clipped by 7 bases and J by 12 bases, with 16 bases between them. The CDR3 has 12 amino acids. The DNA of the CDR3 is TGTGCCAGCACCCGGGACGAGGGCGTCCAGCATTTT. Amino acid sequence: CASTRDEGVQHF.

This clone was seen a few times. This chain uses TRBV5-1 with TRBJ2-2, with unresolved D. Trimming stripped 0 bases from V and 0 bases from J, with 9 bases between. The CDR3 has 16 residues. The germline V gene encodes CDR1 SGHRS and CDR2 YFSETQ. Here the CDR3 DNA reads TGCGCCAGCAGCTTGGGGCAGACCGCGAACACCGGGGAGCTGTTTTTT. It translates to CASSLGQTANTGELFF.

The chain has TRBV28 and TRBJ2-7; tentative D call: TRBD1 (6 bases). The length of the CDR3 is 13 residues. V lost 1 base and J 3 bases, leaving 7 bases between the germline ends. The germline V gene has CDR1 MDHEN and CDR2 SYDVKM. CDR3 residues: CASSLSDSYEQYF. CDR3 coding DNA: TGTGCCAGCAGTTTATCGGACAGCTACGAGCAGTACTTC. Looking up the rest from reference TRBV28 and TRBJ2-7 gives the full variable domain: DVKVTQSSRYLVKRTGEKVFLECVQDMDHENMFWYRQDPGLGLRLIYFSYDVKMKEKGDIPEGYSVSREKKERFSLILESASTNQTSMYLCASSLSDSYEQYFGPGTRLTVT.

This sequence joins TRBV2 and TRBJ2-1; unclear D gene. V lost 5 bases, J lost 0 bases, and 8 bases lay in between. The CDR3 has 14 residues. Germline-derived CDR1 and CDR2 are SNHLY and FYNNEI. The CDR3: CASSLESSYNEQFF. Here the CDR3 DNA reads TGTGCCAGCAGTTTGGAGAGCTCCTACAATGAGCAGTTCTTC. Drawing the rest from reference TRBV2 and TRBJ2-1, the complete variable domain is EPEVTQTPSHQVTQMGQEVILRCVPISNHLYFYWYRQILGQKVEFLVSFYNNEISEKSEIFDDQFSVERPDGSNFTLKIRSTKLEDSAMYFCASSLESSYNEQFFGPGTRLTVL.

The CDR3 DNA reads TGTGCCAGTAGTATAGCGGCCGGCTTATTAACCGCAGGGAATGGCTACACCTTC. This translates into CASSIAAGLLTAGNGYTF. The chain links TRBV19 to TRBJ1-2, with D possibly being TRBD1 (5 bases). The V gene lost 1 base and the J gene lost 6 bases, with 24 bases spanning the gap. Germline CDR1 reads LNHDA; CDR2 reads SQIVND (reference sequence). The CDR3 has 18 residues.